Here is one T cell receptor beta chain with its context. V shed 8 bases and J shed 0 bases, with 20 bases lying between them. The CDR3 is made up of 17 amino acids. Per germline, CDR1 MNHEY and CDR2 SMNVEV (reference sequence). The data originate from a study of patients and donors after allogeneic stem cell transplantation. One entry per CDR3 protein, called by TCRdb with MiXCR from the RT-PCR reads. The top ten clones hold just over 7% of a sample with about 410,000 distinct CDR3 sequences, 16% of them seen once. Sequencing was done on a sample of blood, either unsorted or a sorted T cell fraction (not recorded which). V gene TRBV27 combines with J gene TRBJ1-5; weak D call: TRBD1 (6 bases). The origin of this receptor is a human donor who was either an allogeneic HSCT recipient or a stem cell or donor lymphocyte infusion donor (not recorded which). It is not recorded whose cells these are; they may come from a transplant donor. CDR3 DNA sequence: TGTGCCAGCGCCGCCCTCGGGGGACAATATAGCAATCAGCCCCAGCATTTT. Encoded protein: CASAALGGQYSNQPQHF.